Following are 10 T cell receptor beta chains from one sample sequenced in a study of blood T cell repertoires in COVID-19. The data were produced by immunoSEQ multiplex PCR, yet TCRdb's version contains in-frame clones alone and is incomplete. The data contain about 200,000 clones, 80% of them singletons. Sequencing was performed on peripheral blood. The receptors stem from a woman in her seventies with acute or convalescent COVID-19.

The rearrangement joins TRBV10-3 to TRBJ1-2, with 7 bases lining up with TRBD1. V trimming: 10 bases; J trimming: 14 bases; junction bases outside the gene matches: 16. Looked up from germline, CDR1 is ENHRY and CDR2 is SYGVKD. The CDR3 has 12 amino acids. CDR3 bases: TGTGCCACCCGAGGGACAGTGGGGTCTTTGACCTTC. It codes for CATRGTVGSLTF.

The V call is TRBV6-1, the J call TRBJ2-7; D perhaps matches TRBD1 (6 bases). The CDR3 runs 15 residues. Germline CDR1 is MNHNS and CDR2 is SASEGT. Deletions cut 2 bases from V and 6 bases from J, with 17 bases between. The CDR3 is CASSEYGAGAGEQYV. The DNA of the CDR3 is TGTGCCAGCAGTGAATATGGGGCAGGGGCGGGCGAGCAGTACGTC.

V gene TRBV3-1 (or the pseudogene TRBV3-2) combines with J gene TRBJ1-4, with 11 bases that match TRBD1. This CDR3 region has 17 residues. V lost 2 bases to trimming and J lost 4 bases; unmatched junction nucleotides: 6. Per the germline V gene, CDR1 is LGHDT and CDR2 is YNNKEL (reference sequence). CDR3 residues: CASSQKDRGLSNEKLFF. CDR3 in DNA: TGTGCCAGCAGCCAAAAGGACAGGGGGCTTAGTAATGAAAAACTGTTTTTT.

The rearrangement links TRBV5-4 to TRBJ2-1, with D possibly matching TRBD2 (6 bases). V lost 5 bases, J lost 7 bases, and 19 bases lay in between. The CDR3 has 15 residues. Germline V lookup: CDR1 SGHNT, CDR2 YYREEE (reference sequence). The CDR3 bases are TGTGCCAGCAGACCTCCGGGACTGGATGGGAATGAGCAGTTCTTC. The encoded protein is CASRPPGLDGNEQFF.

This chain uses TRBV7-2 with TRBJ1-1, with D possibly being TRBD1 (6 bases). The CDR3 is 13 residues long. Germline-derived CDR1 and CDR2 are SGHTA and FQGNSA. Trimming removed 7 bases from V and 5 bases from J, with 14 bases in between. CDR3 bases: TGTGCCAGCAAGAGGAACAGGGCGACTGAAGCTTTCTTT. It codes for CASKRNRATEAFF.

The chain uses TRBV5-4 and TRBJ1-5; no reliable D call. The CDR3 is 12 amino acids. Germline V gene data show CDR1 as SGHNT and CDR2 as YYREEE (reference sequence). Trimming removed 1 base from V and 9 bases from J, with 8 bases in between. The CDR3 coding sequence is TGTGCCAGCAGCTTGCCCCCAGGGCCCCAGCATTTT. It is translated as CASSLPPGPQHF.

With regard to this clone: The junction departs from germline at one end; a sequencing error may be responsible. The CDR3 DNA is TGTGCCAGCAGCTTCATGGGGAGGAACGCTGAAGCTTTCTTT. Residues: CASSFMGRNAEAFF. The chain is built from TRBV11-1 and TRBJ1-1; D is ambiguous. Germline loops: CDR1 SGHAT, CDR2 FQDESV (reference sequence). The CDR3 consists of 14 residues.

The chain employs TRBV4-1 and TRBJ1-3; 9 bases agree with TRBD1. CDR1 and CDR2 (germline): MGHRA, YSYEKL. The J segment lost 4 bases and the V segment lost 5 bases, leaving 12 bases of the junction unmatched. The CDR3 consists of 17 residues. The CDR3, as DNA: TGCGCCAGCAGCGAAAGGGAGACAGGGGGAAACGGAAACACCATATATTTT. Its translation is CASSERETGGNGNTIYF.

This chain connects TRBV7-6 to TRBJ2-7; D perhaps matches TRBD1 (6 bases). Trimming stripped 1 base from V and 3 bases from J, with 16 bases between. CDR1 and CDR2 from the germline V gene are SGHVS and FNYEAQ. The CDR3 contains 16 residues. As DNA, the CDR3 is TGTGCCAGCAGCTTAGGTACAGGGCACGGCAGCTACGAGCAGTACTTC. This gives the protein CASSLGTGHGSYEQYF.

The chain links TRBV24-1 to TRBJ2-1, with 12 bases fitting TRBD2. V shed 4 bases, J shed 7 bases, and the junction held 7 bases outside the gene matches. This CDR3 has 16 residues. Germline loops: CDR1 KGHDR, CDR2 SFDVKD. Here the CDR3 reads CATSELLAGGRNEQFF. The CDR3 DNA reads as TGTGCCACCAGTGAGCTACTAGCGGGGGGAAGGAATGAGCAGTTCTTC.